This T cell receptor (beta chain) was retrieved from a study of T-cell memory formation after mild COVID-19. Study-level findings and limits: Day 37-peaking second-wave clones had unconfirmed SARS-CoV-2 specificity.

5'RACE primed from the constant segment yielded TCR alpha and TCR beta cDNA libraries bearing sample barcodes and UMIs. MiXCR, applied by TCRdb to the 5' RACE reads, yields one record per CDR3 protein. The sample holds 400,000 to 450,000 distinct CDR3 sequences; roughly 18% are singletons and the top ten take 20% to 25%. Worth noting for this clonotype: Its antigen is not known.

Per germline, CDR1 SGHRS and CDR2 YFSETQ. CDR3 length: 14 residues. Between the trimmed V and J ends, which lost 1 base and 4 bases, there was a span of 11 bases. This TCR was sampled from a man between 18 and 35 years old who had mild COVID-19 (a few samples of this study predate the infection). Cell type and time point are not known. Material: PBMCs or a T cell subset sorted from them (not recorded which). The V call is TRBV5-1, the J call TRBJ1-2; possibly TRBD1 for D (5 bases). CDR3 DNA: TGCGCCAGCAGCTTGTCAGGGATAGGCTATGGCTACACCTTC. Translation: CASSLSGIGYGYTF.